Listed below are T cell receptor beta chains from one sample, sequenced in a study of Graves' ophthalmopathy and Graves' hyperthyroidism. Each CDR3 protein gets one entry after TCRdb re-called the multiplex PCR reads with MiXCR. The profile shows 400,000 to 450,000 distinct CDR3 sequences, 20% to 25% of them singletons. The sequenced sample was peripheral blood. The receptor source for this set is a woman aged 18-35 years with stable Graves' hyperthyroidism. CDR3s leave out the opening cysteine and the closing phenylalanine or tryptophan. Expanded clones get a size class; other rows say once, few or many, or leave the size out.

12,NA,TRBV15,ATSNTDRGYEQY
13,many,TRBV6-2/TRBV6-3,ASSYSRGWTYEQY
11,many,TRBV19,ASAIHREREAF
12,many,TRBV2,ASSEAYTGYGYT
12,NA,TRBV6-1,ASSEGVQNYGYT
9,many,TRBV30,ASSNGNTIY
14,NA,TRBV4-1,ASSQDPGTSTGELF
11,many,TRBV6-1,ASFQREAGELF
11,NA,TRBV5-1,ASSGLAAGELF
12,many,TRBV3-1,ASSQSEQQETQY
13,NA,TRBV11-2,ASSSQGGGGYEQY
10,many,TRBV3-1,ASSQLNYEQY
14,many,TRBV12-3/TRBV12-4,ASSLTGITRTGELF
12,many,TRBV6-5,ASSYTGNNSPLH
12,many,TRBV13,ASSLENRGYEQY
9,many,TRBV29-1,SAMAGGELF
13,many,TRBV25-1,ASSQGLLDNYGYT
11,many,TRBV27,ASSLGTGSEQY
10,NA,TRBV27,ASSPTTGKQY
11,NA,TRBV20-1,SARDRDNYEQY
13,many,TRBV4-3,ASSQDWTADQPQH
11,NA,TRBV2,ASSEGPSYEQY
12,many,TRBV15,ATRNRQGNQPQH
12,many,TRBV6-1,ASGTPPRDTEAF
15,few,TRBV12-3/TRBV12-4,ASLSTEDTPRGYGYT
13,many,TRBV7-3,ASSPQGGLNSPLH
11,many,TRBV27,ASSLVSYQPQH
14,few,TRBV11-2,ASSFDGPWAKNIQY
17,few,TRBV10-1,ASSEWTGGLGTAGNTIY
16,many,TRBV6-2/TRBV6-3,ASSYSSRDRGQNTEAF
12,many,TRBV27,ASSPTPLPYEQY
13,NA,TRBV19,ASSIASRANYGYT
14,NA,TRBV6-2/TRBV6-3,ASSYGTGAYYYEQY
13,few,TRBV4-3,ASGGEGTNNQPQH
11,many,TRBV20-1,SATQGNTGELF
11,many,TRBV10-3,AISESSSHEQY
12,many,TRBV2,ASSLAGPQETQY
9,many,TRBV10-3,AISRGYEQY
14,many,TRBV11-1,ASSLAAGRATGELF
10,NA,TRBV6-1,ASSENFYEQY
12,many,TRBV14,ASSTVLSGNTIY
16,many,TRBV27,ASSLIGHRKGGNTEAF
13,many,TRBV27,ASSSYSSGANVLT
13,NA,TRBV5-1,ASRPGGYANYGYT
12,NA,TRBV7-9,AGAETGVNTEAF
11,many,TRBV7-3,ASSRRFGETQY
12,NA,TRBV7-9,ASSIDAVGYEQY
12,few,TRBV7-2,ASSFRAGQETQY
12,many,TRBV9,ASSVDRGPYEQY
14,few,TRBV4-1,ASSLYPRDRKETQY
13,many,TRBV5-1,ASSLLGGKQETQY